The text below deals with one TCR beta chain. Its antigen remains unknown. V was clipped by 6 bases and J by 8 bases, with 16 bases between them. The CDR3 consists of 13 residues. Germline-derived CDR1 and CDR2 are SQVTM and ANQGSEA. This entry is derived from a study of T cell responses to AZD1222 COVID-19 vaccine. Study-wide points: CD4 TCRs covered the whole spike, strongest at regions 160-218 and 743-854. Only after the peak T cell response were repertoires sampled. At baseline, just five to seven AZD1222 recipients tested seropositive.

TCRdb's table, derived via immunoSEQ multiplex PCR, lists solely in-frame clones and lacks some. This sample has 83,000 or so clones, with almost 90% found just once. The material was peripheral blood, obtained 28 days after the second AZD1222 dose. The rearrangement links TRBV29-1 to TRBJ1-4; D perhaps matches TRBD1 (5 bases). The TCR sequence derives from an adult who received the AZD1222 COVID-19 vaccine. The CDR3 loop is CSVLARVGEKLFF. The CDR3 nucleotides are TGCAGCGTGTTGGCCAGGGTGGGAGAAAAACTGTTTTTT.